These 14 T cell receptor beta chains share one sample of origin, sequenced in a study of cytomegalovirus exposure and HLA in healthy donors. The PCR contained 60 Vbeta and 13 Jbeta primers. Profiling relied on immunoSEQ multiplex PCR, and the TCRdb table lists in-frame clones only, not all of them. The table records roughly 190,000 clones, roughly 80% of them present only once. Sequenced: PBMCs. Receptors originate from a man aged 45-60 years in good health and CMV-seronegative.

J is TRBJ1-2 and V is TRBV5-6; 12 nucleotides match TRBD1. The CDR3 runs to 14 residues. CDR1 and CDR2 (germline): SGHDT, YYEEEE. V shed 4 bases and J 5 bases; nucleotides not matched to a gene: 3. The CDR3, as DNA: TGTGCCAGCAGCGGGACAGGGGGCCAATATGGCTACACCTTC. It encodes CASSGTGGQYGYTF.

The chain links TRBV7-3 to TRBJ2-1; 9 positions agree with TRBD2. Germline V gene data show CDR1 as SGHTA and CDR2 as FQGTGA. This CDR3 contains 14 residues. The ends lost 4 bases at V and 6 bases at J; junction bases unmatched: 4. CDR3 bases: TGTGCCAGCAGCTCCAGCGGGGGGATCAATGAGCAGTTCTTC. Protein product: CASSSSGGINEQFF. The full variable domain, with the rest looked up from reference TRBV7-3 and TRBJ2-1, is GAGVSQTPSNKVTEKGKYVELRCDPISGHTALYWYRQSLGQGPEFLIYFQGTGAADDSGLPNDRFFAVRPEGSVSTLKIQRTERGDSAVYLCASSSSGGINEQFFGPGTRLTVL.

CDR3 region: CASSLGGPRDIQYF. The CDR3 region has the DNA TGTGCCAGCAGCTTAGGAGGCCCCAGGGACATTCAGTACTTC. The rearrangement joins TRBV7-2 to TRBJ2-4, with a possible D match to TRBD1 (5 bases). Between the trimmed V and J ends, which lost 1 base and 8 bases, there was a span of 12 bases. CDR1 and CDR2 from the germline V gene are SGHTA and FQGNSA. The CDR3 has 14 amino acids. Complete variable domain (other parts from reference TRBV7-2 and TRBJ2-4): GAGVSQSPSNKVTEKGKDVELRCDPISGHTALYWYRQSLGQGLEFLIYFQGNSAPDKSGLPSDRFSAERTGGSVSTLTIQRTQQEDSAVYLCASSLGGPRDIQYFGAGTRLSVL.

The rearrangement uses TRBV15 and TRBJ1-1, with D unresolved. The V and J ends lost 3 bases and 5 bases respectively, with 7 bases between them. The CDR3 has 12 residues. Germline V lookup: CDR1 LNHNV, CDR2 YYDKDF (reference sequence). CDR3 sequence reads: CATSRRDTEAFF. The CDR3 DNA reads TGTGCCACCAGCAGGAGGGATACTGAAGCTTTCTTT.

The chain combines TRBV6-4 with TRBJ2-3; 9 positions agree with TRBD1. Germline V gene data show CDR1 as MRHNA and CDR2 as SNTAGT. This CDR3 spans 15 amino acids. V dropped 7 bases and J dropped 0; count of bases not matched to a gene: 5. The DNA for the CDR3 is TGTGCCAGCATGGAAACAGGGGGCAGCACAGATACGCAGTATTTT. As protein: CASMETGGSTDTQYF.

The table lists this clone with a count of one. The chain carries TRBV18 and TRBJ1-5; D is undetermined. Germline CDR1 reads KGHSH; CDR2 reads LQKENI. V lost 3 bases and J lost 1, with 7 bases in between. The CDR3 is made up of 14 amino acids. The CDR3 reads CASSPEFSNQPQHF. The CDR3 DNA reads TGTGCCAGCTCACCCGAGTTCAGCAATCAGCCCCAGCATTTT.

Concerning this clone: A read error may account for a junction end that differs from germline. The rearrangement uses TRBV7-7 and TRBJ2-3; D perhaps matches TRBD2 (5 bases). The CDR3 is 13 residues long. The germline CDR1 and CDR2 sequences are SSHAT and FNYEAQ (reference sequence). This CDR3 reads CASSSRTQDTQYF. Written as DNA, the CDR3 is TGTGCTAGCAGCTCCCGGACTCAAGATACGCAGTATTTT.

The CDR3 coding sequence is TGTGCCGGAACGACAGGGCTCTCCTACAATGAGCAGTTCTTC. Protein sequence: CAGTTGLSYNEQFF. V usage is TRBV7-6 and J usage is TRBJ2-1; the match to TRBD1 covers 7 bases. Trimming took 11 bases from V and 0 from J; bases not matched to a gene: 7. The CDR3 runs to 14 residues. Germline-derived CDR1 and CDR2 are SGHVS and FNYEAQ.

CDR3: CASSPRQRTEAFF. CDR3 DNA sequence: TGTGCCAGCAGCCCCCGACAGAGAACTGAAGCTTTCTTT. This chain links TRBV7-6 with TRBJ1-1, with D possibly TRBD1 on 5 matching bases. This CDR3 has 13 amino acids. V shed 5 bases and J shed 5 bases, with 12 bases lying between them. CDR1 is SGHVS, CDR2 FNYEAQ, per germline.

The CDR3, as DNA: TGTGCCAGCAGCCCGGGACAGGGTCCTCGCGAGCAGTACTTC. Amino acids: CASSPGQGPREQYF. The chain uses TRBV5-4 and TRBJ2-7, with 9 positions matching TRBD1. The CDR3 extends over 14 amino acids. From germline, CDR1 is SGHNT and CDR2 YYREEE (reference sequence). J lost 6 bases, V lost 4 bases, and 8 bases had no gene match. The complete variable domain, with remaining parts taken from reference TRBV5-4 and TRBJ2-7, reads ETGVTQSPTHLIKTRGQQVTLRCSSQSGHNTVSWYQQALGQGPQFIFQYYREEENGRGNFPPRFSGLQFPNYSSELNVNALELDDSALYLCASSPGQGPREQYFGPGTRLTVT.

The genes are TRBV7-8 and TRBJ2-2, with 14 bases matching TRBD2. CDR1 is SGHVS, CDR2 FQNEAQ, per germline. CDR3 size: 19 residues. The junction had 5 bases not matched to a gene; V was cut back by 2 bases and J by 0 bases. This chain's CDR3 is CASSLIGLAGGSNTGELFF. The CDR3 coding sequence is TGTGCCAGCAGCTTAATCGGACTAGCGGGGGGTTCGAACACCGGGGAGCTGTTTTTT.

The chain has TRBV12-5 and TRBJ2-2; D is ambiguous. V lost 5 bases, J lost 6 bases, and 10 bases lay in between. This CDR3 is 13 amino acids long. Germline values: CDR1 LGHNT, CDR2 FRNRAP. CDR3 bases: TGTGCTAGTGGTCCGACCCGGGCCGGGGAGCTGTTTTTT. Its protein product is CASGPTRAGELFF.

A few counts support this clone. V usage is TRBV6-5 and J usage is TRBJ1-1; 8 bases match TRBD1. This CDR3 contains 14 residues. Trimming cost V 4 bases and J 5 bases; bases outside gene matches: 6. Germline-derived CDR1 and CDR2 are MNHEY and SVGAGI. DNA of the CDR3: TGTGCCAGCAGTTTACGGACAGGGATTACTGAAGCTTTCTTT. This translates into CASSLRTGITEAFF.

Note on this clone: One end of the junction fails to match germline, which may point to a read error. CDR3 residues: CSSSYRVGGEAFF. DNA of the CDR3: TGTTCCAGCAGCTACAGGGTAGGAGGTGAAGCTTTCTTT. The J gene is TRBJ1-1, the V gene TRBV7-9; weak D call: TRBD1 (6 bases). The CDR3 spans 13 residues. Per the germline V gene, CDR1 is SEHNR and CDR2 is FQNEAQ (reference sequence).